A single TCR beta chain is shown here with its context. This specimen belongs to a study of shared clonotypes between healthy human individuals. TCRdb keeps only in-frame clones here, not all; method: immunoSEQ multiplex PCR. The sample includes around 600,000 clones, approximately 97% of them seen just once. Trimming cost V 2 bases and J 2 bases, with 10 bases left between them. The CDR3 is 14 amino acids. The germline V gene encodes CDR1 SGHKS and CDR2 YYEKEE (reference sequence). The chain couples TRBV5-5 to TRBJ1-2, with D unresolved. Sequences were obtained from naive CD4+ T cells sorted from blood. Stated subset: CD45RA+ positively selected. The clonotype comes from a woman aged 30 to 39 in good health. The CDR3 protein is CASSFSESNYGYTF. The CDR3 DNA is TGTGCCAGCAGCTTTTCAGAGTCAAACTATGGCTACACCTTC.